This T cell receptor (beta chain) comes out of a study of T cell changes during pregnancy in multiple sclerosis. The germline V gene has CDR1 SGHNT and CDR2 YENEEA. The CDR3 totals 12 residues. V gave up 7 bases and J gave up 7 bases, with 11 bases separating them. The table came from immunoSEQ multiplex PCR; TCRdb's copy has only in-frame clones and leaves some out. The data hold roughly 84,000 clones, with around 93% observed a single time. The V gene is TRBV11-3, the J gene TRBJ1-3, with D unclear. The specimen was peripheral blood, collected in the third trimester of pregnancy. The receptor comes from a female donor in good health, enrolled as a control in a pregnancy study. The CDR3 DNA is TGTGCCAGCAACTTCTCGGGGAACACCATATATTTT. This gives the protein CASNFSGNTIYF.